These 24 T cell receptor beta chains were all obtained from the same sample, sequenced in a study of T cell clonality in common variable immunodeficiency. Study conclusions and caveats: Reportedly, TCR beta sequences from common variable immunodeficiency showed fewer deletions and N-nucleotide insertions.

The data were produced by immunoSEQ multiplex PCR, yet TCRdb's version contains in-frame clones alone and is incomplete. Sampling found approximately 12,000 clones, none seen once. Their antigens remain unidentified. The source material was peripheral blood mononuclear cells. These receptors all stem from a human donor with common variable immunodeficiency.

This clone showed up many times. The CDR3 end lies 3 residues beyond the end of the read and is filled in from the germline J gene. The V call is TRBV28, the J call TRBJ2-5, with TRBD2 identical over 13 bases. Germline CDR1 reads MDHEN; CDR2 reads SYDVKM. There are 14 residues in the CDR3. With 6 bases clipped from V and 4 bases from J, the junction kept 2 bases outside the gene matches. The part of the CDR3 DNA that was read is TGTGCCAGCAGACTAGCGGGGGGGCGAGAGACC. Translating gives CASRLAGGRET. The CDR3 reads in full as CASRLAGGRETQYF.

Of note for this clone: Read data end 3 residues before the CDR3 end; the end is taken from the germline J gene. The genes are TRBV7-8 and TRBJ2-1, with 8 bases identical to TRBD2. The CDR3 runs to 16 residues. Germline V gene data show CDR1 as SGHVS and CDR2 as FQNEAQ. The V and J ends lost 5 bases and 3 bases, in that order; junction bases with no gene match: 9. CDR3 residues: CASSPPGGGLYNEQFF. CDR3 DNA, as far as it was read: TGTGCCAGCAGCCCCCCCGGGGGGGGCCTCTACAATGAG.

A remark on this clone: The read is 3 residues too short to cover the CDR3 end, so that end is filled in from the germline J gene. The rearrangement uses TRBV5-1 and TRBJ2-3, with 8 bases aligning to TRBD1. Germline CDR1 SGHRS, CDR2 YFSETQ. The V segment lost 7 bases and the J segment 2 bases; nucleotides outside the gene matches: 9. The CDR3 runs 15 residues. The CDR3 protein is CASAQGGPVTDTQYF. The CDR3 DNA, read in part, is TGCGCCAGCGCACAGGGGGGCCCCGTCACAGATACG.

About this clone itself: Read data end 3 residues before the CDR3 end; the end is taken from the germline J gene. The chain links TRBV2 to TRBJ2-5, with D possibly being TRBD1 (6 bases). The ends were cut back, 4 bases at V and 5 bases at J, with 11 bases in the middle. Germline assignment: CDR1 SNHLY and CDR2 FYNNEI. CDR3 length equals 13 residues. Incomplete CDR3 DNA: TGTGCCAGCAGTGGGGGTGGGGGCGAGACC. Residues: CASSGGGGET. The full CDR3 reads CASSGGGGETQYF.

By share, this clone counts as medium-sized. The CDR3 end lies 3 residues beyond the end of the read and is filled in from the germline J gene. The chain joins TRBV7-2 to TRBJ2-1; 7 bases agree with TRBD1. Germline assignment: CDR1 SGHTA and CDR2 FQGNSA. The CDR3 covers 14 residues. V shed 2 bases, J shed 6 bases, and the junction held 4 bases outside the gene matches. Here the CDR3 reads CASSLMYRGNEQFF. Incomplete CDR3 DNA: TGTGCCAGCAGCTTAATGTACAGGGGCAATGAG.

This clone was picked up a small number of times. The CDR3 end is not reached by the read, which stops 3 residues before it; the germline J gene fills it in. The rearrangement joins TRBV18 to TRBJ1-1; 9 positions agree with TRBD1. The V gene end was trimmed by 6 bases and the J gene end by 7 bases; junction bases not matched to a gene: 12. Germline lookup yields CDR1 KGHSH and CDR2 LQKENI. The CDR3 totals 15 residues. CDR3 DNA (partial): TGTGCCAGCTCCCTAGGGACAGGGAAGAACGATGAA. Translation gives CASSLGTGKNDE. The entire CDR3 is CASSLGTGKNDEAFF.

In its sample, this clone ranks as medium-sized (0.01 to 0.1%). The read is 3 residues too short to cover the CDR3 end, so that end is filled in from the germline J gene. The gene calls are TRBV14 and TRBJ2-7, with 8 bases aligning to TRBD1. The CDR3 runs 15 residues. Per germline, CDR1 SGHDN and CDR2 FVKESK. V lost 1 base and J lost 4; bases outside the gene matches: 6. CDR3 DNA (partial): TGTGCCAGCAGCCAAGTCGGGACAGGTATTTACGAG. It encodes CASSQVGTGIYE. The whole CDR3 protein reads CASSQVGTGIYEQYF.

The CDR3 DNA, read in part, is TGTGCCAGCAGCTTAGGGCTAGCGGGGGGGGAGACC. Translating it yields CASSLGLAGGET. The full CDR3 protein is CASSLGLAGGETQYF. The rearrangement joins TRBV7-2 to TRBJ2-5; 12 bases match TRBD2. With the read ending 3 residues before the CDR3 end, the germline J gene is used to fill in that end. The CDR3 runs 15 residues. J was trimmed by 5 bases and V by 1 base; bases with no gene match: 2. Germline lookup yields CDR1 SGHTA and CDR2 FQGNSA. Full variable domain (missing parts from reference TRBV7-2 and TRBJ2-5): GAGVSQSPSNKVTEKGKDVELRCDPISGHTALYWYRQSLGQGLEFLIYFQGNSAPDKSGLPSDRFSAERTGGSVSTLTIQRTQQEDSAVYLCASSLGLAGGETQYFGPGTRLLVL.

This clone counts as medium-sized. The read halts 3 residues ahead of the CDR3 end, with the missing end drawn from the germline J gene. The V call is TRBV4-2, the J call TRBJ1-4; TRBD1 agrees at 7 bases. V lost 4 bases and J lost 3; bases outside the gene matches: 20. This CDR3 spans 20 amino acids. Germline-derived CDR1 and CDR2 are LGHNA and YNFKEQ. The covered CDR3 bases are TGTGCCAGCAGCCGAGAGCCGGGACAGATCGGACGCACCTCTAATGAAAAA. Protein sequence: CASSREPGQIGRTSNEK. The full CDR3 sequence reads CASSREPGQIGRTSNEKLFF.

Points on this clone: From the germline J gene comes the end of the CDR3, since the read stops 3 residues before it. The V and J genes are TRBV5-1 and TRBJ1-2; the D is unclear. Trimming removed 0 bases at V and 0 bases at J, with 9 bases between. This CDR3 has 15 residues. Germline values: CDR1 SGHRS, CDR2 YFSETQ. CDR3 region: CASSLDGRSNYGYTF. The DNA read from the CDR3 is TGCGCCAGCAGCTTGGATGGCAGATCTAACTATGGC.

This clone was seen a handful of times. The read terminates 3 residues ahead of where the CDR3 ends, so the germline J gene completes it. The chain couples TRBV5-1 to TRBJ1-2; 10 nucleotides line up with TRBD1. The CDR3 is 15 residues long. J gave up 6 bases and V 1 base, and 6 bases lay outside the gene matches. Germline CDR1 and CDR2: SGHRS and YFSETQ. The CDR3 here is CASSLRAGQGDGYTF. CDR3 DNA (partial): TGCGCCAGCAGCTTGCGGGCCGGACAGGGGGATGGC.

There are a few counts of this clone. The observed sequence ends 3 residues before the CDR3 terminus, with the missing tail filled in from the germline J gene. The J gene is TRBJ1-6, the V gene TRBV18, with 7 positions matching TRBD1. V was clipped by 3 bases and J by 6 bases; unmatched bases: 5. The V gene's germline CDR1 is KGHSH and CDR2 LQKENI. CDR3 size: 15 residues. The chain's CDR3 is CASSPKGAGNSPLHF. The sequenced CDR3 bases are TGTGCCAGCTCACCGAAGGGGGCAGGTAATTCACCC.

The CDR3 bases that were read are TGTGCCAGCAGTGAACAAGGAGGGGCGGGGGACGAG. Protein: CASSEQGGAGDE. The whole CDR3 reads CASSEQGGAGDEQYF. This chain links TRBV2 with TRBJ2-7; 7 nucleotides match TRBD2. The CDR3 is cut off 3 residues early in the read; its end comes from the germline J gene. CDR3 length: 15 residues. J lost 5 bases, V lost 2 bases, and 9 bases had no gene match. The germline V gene has CDR1 SNHLY and CDR2 FYNNEI.

Concerning this clone: The read stops 3 residues short of the end of the CDR3; the missing end is completed from the germline J gene. The J gene is TRBJ1-1, the V gene TRBV7-3; tentatively, D is TRBD1 (5 bases). Trimming took off 5 bases at V and 5 bases at J, with 15 bases between the two ends. The CDR3 has 14 amino acids. Looked up from germline, CDR1 is SGHTA and CDR2 is FQGTGA. CDR3 DNA (partial): TGTGCCAGCAGCCTTAGCCTGACAGCAACTGAA. Amino acids: CASSLSLTATE. The full CDR3 protein reads CASSLSLTATEAFF. Looking up the rest from reference TRBV7-3 and TRBJ1-1 gives the full variable domain: GAGVSQTPSNKVTEKGKYVELRCDPISGHTALYWYRQSLGQGPEFLIYFQGTGAADDSGLPNDRFFAVRPEGSVSTLKIQRTERGDSAVYLCASSLSLTATEAFFGQGTRLTVV.

By frequency in the sample, this clone is medium-sized. Read sequence stops 3 residues before the CDR3 end, and the germline J gene provides the missing end. The J gene is TRBJ1-2, the V gene TRBV24-1; 7 positions agree with TRBD1. V was pared by 4 bases and J by 3 bases, with 4 bases of the junction left unmatched. Per the germline V gene, CDR1 is KGHDR and CDR2 is SFDVKD. This CDR3 has 14 residues. CDR3 DNA, as far as it was read: TGTGCCACCAGTGAGGCTACAGGGGACTATGGC. Translated: CATSEATGDYG. The CDR3 reads in full as CATSEATGDYGYTF.

This clone has at least ten counts. The chain's CDR3 is CSAPLRQGASKETQYF. CDR3 bases read: TGCAGTGCTCCCCTACGACAGGGGGCCAGTAAAGAGACC. The chain recombines TRBV20-1 with TRBJ2-5; 10 bases fit TRBD1. The read falls 3 residues short of the CDR3 end, and the missing part is taken from the germline J gene. There are 16 residues in the CDR3. V lost 5 bases to trimming and J lost 3 bases; unmatched junction nucleotides: 12. CDR1 is DFQATT, CDR2 SNEGSKA, per germline (reference sequence).

On this clone itself: The missing CDR3 end, 3 residues past where the read stops, is filled in from the germline J gene. The chain is built from TRBV18 and TRBJ1-4, with a possible D match to TRBD1 (6 bases). V was cut by 4 bases and J by 5 bases, with 14 bases left in between. The V gene's germline CDR1 is KGHSH and CDR2 LQKENI. The CDR3 has 15 amino acids. CDR3 protein: CASSLPGVSNEKLFF. The DNA read from the CDR3 is TGTGCCAGCTCACTTCCAGGGGTTTCCAATGAAAAA.

This clone occurred a few times. Read coverage stops 3 residues before the CDR3 terminus; the germline J gene supplies the remainder. V is TRBV6-2 or TRBV6-3 and J is TRBJ2-5; D may be TRBD2 (5 bases). This CDR3 has 13 amino acids. Trimming removed 5 bases at V and 3 bases at J, with 10 bases between. Per germline, CDR1 MNHEY and CDR2 SVGEGT. The CDR3 bases that were read are TGTGCCAGCAGTCGACTACCTGAAGAGACC. As protein: CASSRLPEET. The full CDR3 protein is CASSRLPEETQYF.

The sample holds many counts of this clone. The read terminates 3 residues before the CDR3 end, so the remaining end is supplied by the germline J gene. The J gene is TRBJ1-6, the V gene TRBV29-1; D might be TRBD1 (6 bases). The CDR3 contains 13 residues. Germline-derived CDR1 and CDR2 are SQVTM and ANQGSEA. The V end was cut by 6 bases, the J end by 5 bases, with 11 bases between. CDR3 in amino acids: CSVGQTHNSPLHF. The part of the CDR3 DNA that was read is TGCAGCGTCGGACAGACCCATAATTCACCC.

With respect to this clone: Coverage ceases 3 residues before the CDR3 finishes, and the germline J gene fills in the end. The genes are TRBV7-3 and TRBJ2-2; TRBD1 aligns across 8 bases. The CDR3 length is 15 residues. Trimming removed 5 bases from V and 3 bases from J; junction bases left unmatched: 5. The germline V gene has CDR1 SGHTA and CDR2 FQGTGA. The covered CDR3 bases are TGTGCCAGCAGCCGCCAGGGGGCAGACACCGGGGAG. Its translation is CASSRQGADTGE. The whole CDR3 sequence reads CASSRQGADTGELFF. Using reference TRBV7-3 and TRBJ2-2 for the parts outside the CDR3, the full variable domain is GAGVSQTPSNKVTEKGKYVELRCDPISGHTALYWYRQSLGQGPEFLIYFQGTGAADDSGLPNDRFFAVRPEGSVSTLKIQRTERGDSAVYLCASSRQGADTGELFFGEGSRLTVL.

By sample fraction, this clone is medium-sized. One junction end does not reproduce the germline sequence, and a read error may be involved. The read terminates 3 residues ahead of where the CDR3 ends, so the germline J gene completes it. The V and J genes are TRBV4-2 and TRBJ1-2; a possible D gene is TRBD1 (6 bases). Germline CDR1 and CDR2: LGHNA and YNFKEQ. The length of the CDR3 is 16 residues. Partial CDR3 DNA: TGCGCCAGCAGCCAAGGTGGAAACAGGGAGCTTTATGGC. It translates to CASSQGGNRELYG. The entire CDR3 protein reads CASSQGGNRELYGYTF.

This clone has only a few counts. The read ends 3 residues early relative to the CDR3; the germline J gene fills the gap. The rearrangement uses TRBV30 and TRBJ1-6; 8 positions match TRBD1. In germline, CDR1 is GTSNPN, CDR2 SVGIG (reference sequence). CDR3 length equals 16 residues. The V and J ends lost 7 bases and 1 base, in that order; junction bases with no gene match: 9. CDR3 DNA, as far as it was read: TGTGCCTTCTCTGGACAGGGAGTGTCCTATAATTCACCC. It yields the protein CAFSGQGVSYNSP. In full, the CDR3 is CAFSGQGVSYNSPLHF.

Regarding this clone: From the germline J gene comes the end of the CDR3, since the read stops 3 residues before it. J is TRBJ2-5 and V is TRBV7-8; D is possibly TRBD1 (6 bases). V dropped 5 bases and J dropped 5 bases, with 15 bases sitting between them. CDR1 is SGHVS and CDR2 is FQNEAQ in the germline V gene. The CDR3 runs to 14 residues. The CDR3 bases that were read are TGTGCCAGCAGCGTAGACAGGAGCGCGGAGACC. Encoded protein: CASSVDRSAET. The whole CDR3 protein is CASSVDRSAETQYF.

Concerning this clone: The CDR3 end is not reached by the read, which stops 3 residues before it; the germline J gene fills it in. J is TRBJ2-1 and V is TRBV2, with a weak D call TRBD2 (7 bases). Germline V lookup: CDR1 SNHLY, CDR2 FYNNEI. The length of the CDR3 is 12 residues. V was trimmed by 7 bases and J by 8 bases, leaving 12 bases between them. CDR3 DNA, as far as it was read: TGTGCCAGCATGCGCGGGGGCGATGAG. This translates into CASMRGGDE. The entire CDR3 protein is CASMRGGDEQFF. Based on the CDR3 plus reference TRBV2 and TRBJ2-1, the full variable domain is EPEVTQTPSHQVTQMGQEVILRCVPISNHLYFYWYRQILGQKVEFLVSFYNNEISEKSEIFDDQFSVERPDGSNFTLKIRSTKLEDSAMYFCASMRGGDEQFFGPGTRLTVL.